Each of the 32 T cell receptor beta chains below was sequenced from the same sample in a study of T cell changes during pregnancy in multiple sclerosis. Generated by immunoSEQ multiplex PCR, the TCRdb table keeps only in-frame clones and is missing some. The repertoire holds 70,000 or so clones, around 90% seen once, with about 0.31% in the top ten. The sample here was CD4+ T cells from peripheral blood mononuclear cells, taken after pregnancy. The receptors were sampled from a female donor with multiple sclerosis, enrolled in a pregnancy study.

The genes are TRBV27 and TRBJ1-1; tentatively, D is TRBD1 (5 bases). From germline, CDR1 is MNHEY and CDR2 SMNVEV (reference sequence). V was clipped by 3 bases and J by 8 bases, with 16 bases between them. The CDR3 is 14 residues long. The CDR3 loop is CASSFRRTGGEAFF. The CDR3 DNA is TGTGCCAGCAGTTTCCGTCGGACGGGGGGGGAAGCTTTCTTT.

The chain uses TRBV2 and TRBJ2-4; 8 bases align to TRBD1. The CDR3 loop spans 14 amino acids. Germline CDR1 reads SNHLY; CDR2 reads FYNNEI. V lost 6 bases to trimming and J lost 4 bases; unmatched junction nucleotides: 5. The CDR3 protein is CASSSQGAKNIQYF. The CDR3 nucleotides are TGTGCCAGCAGCTCGCAGGGGGCTAAAAACATTCAGTACTTC. The whole variable domain, filled in from reference TRBV2 and TRBJ2-4, reads EPEVTQTPSHQVTQMGQEVILRCVPISNHLYFYWYRQILGQKVEFLVSFYNNEISEKSEIFDDQFSVERPDGSNFTLKIRSTKLEDSAMYFCASSSQGAKNIQYFGAGTRLSVL.

The chain recombines TRBV7-6 with TRBJ2-3, with 10 bases that match TRBD2. Germline V CDR1 and CDR2: SGHVS, FNYEAQ. The CDR3 contains 15 residues. J was trimmed by 5 bases and V by 7 bases; bases with no gene match: 9. CDR3 residues: CASMRSGRAEDTQYF. CDR3 DNA: TGTGCCAGCATGAGGAGCGGGAGGGCCGAAGATACGCAGTATTTT.

This chain joins TRBV6-1 and TRBJ2-1; D is possibly TRBD2 (6 bases). The CDR3 totals 17 residues. Germline CDR1 reads MNHNS; CDR2 reads SASEGT. V lost 4 bases to trimming and J lost 3 bases, with 19 bases between them. CDR3 amino acids: CASSGVERAWVYNEQFF. The CDR3 coding sequence is TGTGCCAGCAGTGGTGTGGAGCGGGCATGGGTCTACAATGAGCAGTTCTTC.

The chain couples TRBV9 to TRBJ1-4; D unclear. This CDR3 region has 16 residues. Trimming removed 0 bases from V and 6 bases from J, with 15 bases in between. Germline loops: CDR1 SGDLS, CDR2 YYNGEE. Here the CDR3 DNA reads TGTGCCAGCAGCGTAGGGACGGGATTCGGATATGAAAAACTGTTTTTT. Translating gives CASSVGTGFGYEKLFF.

This chain links TRBV5-1 with TRBJ2-2, with 10 bases aligning to TRBD2. The CDR3 covers 17 residues. Losses at the gene ends were 0 bases for V and 7 bases for J; bases not matched to a gene: 9. Germline CDR1 is SGHRS and CDR2 is YFSETQ. CDR3 sequence: CASSLDTSGIDNGELFF. Here the CDR3 DNA reads TGCGCCAGCAGCTTGGACACTAGCGGGATAGATAACGGGGAGCTGTTTTTT.

The V call is TRBV5-6, the J call TRBJ1-6; D is uncertain. The germline CDR1 and CDR2 sequences are SGHDT and YYEEEE. The CDR3 sequence is 15 residues long. V shed 0 bases and J shed 10 bases, with 14 bases lying between them. This CDR3 is CASSLVWGSGSPLHF. The CDR3 DNA follows: TGTGCCAGCAGCTTGGTGTGGGGATCGGGGTCACCCCTCCACTTT.

The CDR3 DNA reads as TGTGCCAGCAGTTCGCCCTCTCGGACAGGGGACGGCGAGCAGTACTTC. Amino acid sequence: CASSSPSRTGDGEQYF. The rearrangement uses TRBV28 and TRBJ2-7, with 9 bases aligning to TRBD1. Looked up from germline, CDR1 is MDHEN and CDR2 is SYDVKM. The ends lost 4 bases at V and 6 bases at J; junction bases unmatched: 13. The CDR3 has 16 residues.

CDR3 region: CASRASEYNEQFF. CDR3 sequence (DNA): TGTGCCAGCAGGGCTAGCGAGTACAATGAGCAGTTCTTC. This chain joins TRBV27 and TRBJ2-1; the D gene is possibly TRBD2 (6 bases). Per germline, CDR1 MNHEY and CDR2 SMNVEV (reference sequence). Trimming left V 6 bases short and J 4 bases short, with 10 bases between. The CDR3 is 13 residues long.

V and J are TRBV9 and TRBJ2-3; tentative D call: TRBD2 (6 bases). Germline values: CDR1 SGDLS, CDR2 YYNGEE. The V and J ends lost 10 bases and 1 base respectively, with 10 bases between them. The CDR3 has 12 residues. CDR3 sequence (DNA): TGTGCCTCGGGGACTGGCACAGATACGCAGTATTTT. As protein: CASGTGTDTQYF.

The chain combines TRBV30 with TRBJ1-5, with TRBD1 matching over 11 bases. J lost 6 bases, V lost 3 bases, and 10 bases had no gene match. Germline V gene data show CDR1 as GTSNPN and CDR2 as SVGIG (reference sequence). The CDR3 extends over 16 amino acids. Written as DNA, the CDR3 is TGTGCCTGGAGGGCCTCCGGGACAGGGGGGTTTCAGCCCCAGCATTTT. It translates to CAWRASGTGGFQPQHF.

The V call is TRBV30, the J call TRBJ1-5; possible D gene TRBD1, 5 bases. V was cut by 3 bases and J by 5 bases, with 11 bases left in between. Germline CDR1 is GTSNPN and CDR2 is SVGIG (reference sequence). The CDR3 runs to 13 residues. The CDR3 region has the DNA TGTGCCTGGAGAAGGGGTTGGGATCAGCCCCAGCATTTT. Its protein product is CAWRRGWDQPQHF.

This chain connects TRBV5-4 to TRBJ2-3; tentatively, D is TRBD1 (5 bases). Germline lookup yields CDR1 SGHNT and CDR2 YYREEE (reference sequence). The CDR3 totals 14 residues. V was trimmed by 1 base and J by 6 bases, leaving 12 bases between them. In DNA form, the CDR3 reads TGTGCCAGCAGCTTGATGGGTGGGGCCGATACGCAGTATTTT. Translated, it gives CASSLMGGADTQYF. The variable domain in full, completed from reference TRBV5-4 and TRBJ2-3, reads ETGVTQSPTHLIKTRGQQVTLRCSSQSGHNTVSWYQQALGQGPQFIFQYYREEENGRGNFPPRFSGLQFPNYSSELNVNALELDDSALYLCASSLMGGADTQYFGPGTRLTVL.

This chain uses TRBV9 with TRBJ2-2; D is possibly TRBD2 (7 bases). The length of the CDR3 is 16 residues. Between the trimmed V and J ends, which lost 4 bases and 4 bases, there was a span of 17 bases. Looked up from germline, CDR1 is SGDLS and CDR2 is YYNGEE. The DNA of the CDR3 is TGTGCCAGCAGCCGTTTAGGGGGGGTATCCACCGGGGAGCTGTTTTTT. This encodes CASSRLGGVSTGELFF. The entire variable domain, with the rest obtained from reference TRBV9 and TRBJ2-2, is as follows: DSGVTQTPKHLITATGQRVTLRCSPRSGDLSVYWYQQSLDQGLQFLIQYYNGEERAKGNILERFSAQQFPDLHSELNLSSLELGDSALYFCASSRLGGVSTGELFFGEGSRLTVL.

J is TRBJ1-5 and V is TRBV19, with 9 nucleotides matching TRBD1. The CDR3 has 16 residues. After removal of 4 bases from V and 3 bases from J, the junction contained 7 bases not matched to a gene. Germline V gene sequence: CDR1 LNHDA, CDR2 SQIVND (reference sequence). The CDR3 DNA follows: TGTGCCAGTAGTAGTAGGGGACAGGGAAACAATCAGCCCCAGCATTTT. Protein product: CASSSRGQGNNQPQHF.

The CDR3 spells CASFPTGGRTEAFF. DNA for the CDR3: TGTGCCAGCTTCCCGACAGGGGGGAGGACTGAAGCTTTCTTT. The genes are TRBV18 and TRBJ1-1; 9 positions agree with TRBD1. The CDR3 loop spans 14 amino acids. From germline, CDR1 is KGHSH and CDR2 LQKENI. With V trimmed by 7 bases and J by 5 bases, 8 bases remained unmatched.

This chain connects TRBV2 to TRBJ2-5; possibly TRBD2 for D (6 bases). Looked up from germline, CDR1 is SNHLY and CDR2 is FYNNEI. The CDR3 loop spans 14 amino acids. V gave up 4 bases and J gave up 4 bases, with 13 bases separating them. CDR3 nucleotide sequence: TGTGCCAGCAGTGTGGGGGGAACAGGAGAGACCCAGTACTTC. Amino acids: CASSVGGTGETQYF.

The chain has TRBV7-2 and TRBJ1-1; 7 nucleotides agree with TRBD1. CDR1 is SGHTA and CDR2 is FQGNSA in the germline V gene. CDR3 length equals 15 residues. After removal of 0 bases from V and 4 bases from J, the junction contained 5 bases not matched to a gene. The CDR3 loop is CASSLALSGGTEAFF. The CDR3 DNA reads as TGTGCCAGCAGCTTAGCGCTATCAGGGGGCACTGAAGCTTTCTTT.

The rearrangement joins TRBV6-6 to TRBJ2-7, with 9 nucleotides matching TRBD1. Germline CDR1 reads MNHNY; CDR2 reads SVGAGI (reference sequence). V lost 2 bases and J lost 5; bases outside the gene matches: 4. The CDR3 is 14 amino acids. The CDR3 DNA reads TGTGCCAGCAGTTACCGGGACAGGGCCCACGAGCAGTACTTC. It codes for CASSYRDRAHEQYF.

The V call is TRBV4-1, the J call TRBJ2-3; TRBD2 agrees at 10 bases. Germline V gives CDR1 MGHRA, CDR2 YSYEKL. With V trimmed by 4 bases and J by 2 bases, 9 bases remained unmatched. There are 17 residues in the CDR3. In nucleotides, the CDR3 is TGCGCCAGCAGCCGCGGACTAGCGGAGGCCTCCACAGATACGCAGTATTTT. It codes for CASSRGLAEASTDTQYF.

The chain employs TRBV28 and TRBJ2-1; TRBD2 might be the D (5 bases). Trimming cost V 2 bases and J 2 bases, with 7 bases left between them. Germline V gene lookup returns CDR1 MDHEN and CDR2 SYDVKM. CDR3 length: 14 amino acids. CDR3 loop: CASSLIATYNEQFF. The CDR3 DNA reads as TGTGCCAGCAGTTTAATAGCGACCTACAATGAGCAGTTCTTC.

The chain joins TRBV5-3 to TRBJ1-2, with D perhaps TRBD1 (6 bases). TRBV5-3 is assigned to the ORF class and has an uncertain function. The CDR3 is made up of 13 amino acids. Trimming shortened V by 9 bases and J by 3 bases, and 15 bases separated the two germline ends. The CDR3 DNA sequence: TGTGCCAAGAAGAATAGGGGGTACTATGGCTACACCTTC. Protein product: CAKKNRGYYGYTF.

V and J are TRBV18 and TRBJ2-1; possibly TRBD2 for D (7 bases). CDR3 length: 16 amino acids. V lost 1 base and J lost 7, with 17 bases in between. Looked up from germline, CDR1 is KGHSH and CDR2 is LQKENI. CDR3 nucleotide sequence: TGTGCCAGCTCACCACTCTTCTGGGAGGGGGGAAATGAGCAGTTCTTC. Amino acid sequence: CASSPLFWEGGNEQFF.

The genes are TRBV11-2 and TRBJ1-2; 7 bases are a match to TRBD1. With 1 base clipped from V and 2 bases from J, the junction kept 4 bases outside the gene matches. The CDR3 is 15 amino acids. Germline CDR1 SGHAT, CDR2 FQNNGV. As DNA, the CDR3 is TGTGCCAGCAGCTTAGTGGCAGGGGGGAACTATGGCTACACCTTC. It translates to CASSLVAGGNYGYTF. The entire variable domain, with the rest obtained from reference TRBV11-2 and TRBJ1-2, is as follows: EAGVAQSPRYKIIEKRQSVAFWCNPISGHATLYWYQQILGQGPKLLIQFQNNGVVDDSQLPKDRFSAERLKGVDSTLKIQPAKLEDSAVYLCASSLVAGGNYGYTFGSGTRLTVV.

This sequence joins TRBV6-1 and TRBJ2-1; D perhaps matches TRBD2 (6 bases). CDR1 MNHNS and CDR2 SASEGT come from the germline V gene. This CDR3 spans 15 amino acids. Trimming shortened V by 2 bases and J by 8 bases, and 16 bases separated the two germline ends. This chain's CDR3 is CASSERVLGGDEQFF. The CDR3 coding sequence is TGTGCCAGCAGTGAAAGGGTTCTGGGCGGGGATGAGCAGTTCTTC.

The chain has TRBV28 and TRBJ2-3; 7 bases match TRBD2. Germline assignment: CDR1 MDHEN and CDR2 SYDVKM. The CDR3 extends over 15 amino acids. V was clipped by 4 bases and J by 4 bases; unmatched bases: 8. The CDR3 spells CASSSRERMSDTQYF. The CDR3 region has the DNA TGTGCCAGCAGTTCGCGGGAGAGGATGTCAGATACGCAGTATTTT.

The chain is built from TRBV7-2 and TRBJ2-3; tentatively, D is TRBD1 (6 bases). V lost 1 base to trimming and J lost 5 bases, with 7 bases between them. This CDR3 is 13 amino acids long. Germline V lookup: CDR1 SGHTA, CDR2 FQGNSA. The CDR3 spells CASSLVRGDTQYF. The CDR3 coding sequence is TGTGCCAGCAGCTTAGTCAGGGGAGATACGCAGTATTTT.

The chain uses TRBV5-4 and TRBJ2-7; TRBD1 matches at 10 bases. V lost 4 bases to trimming and J lost 5 bases; unmatched junction nucleotides: 9. The CDR3 covers 15 residues. Germline-derived CDR1 and CDR2 are SGHNT and YYREEE (reference sequence). In DNA form, the CDR3 reads TGTGCCAGCAGCAATGACAGGGGGCAAGGTCACGAGCAGTACTTC. This sequence encodes CASSNDRGQGHEQYF.

The chain is built from TRBV6-5 and TRBJ2-7, with 12 bases that match TRBD1. V lost 7 bases, J lost 5 bases, and 9 bases stayed unmatched. CDR1 is MNHEY, CDR2 SVGAGI, per germline. The length of the CDR3 is 15 residues. The CDR3 region is CASIKTGTGGNEQYF. The CDR3 DNA reads TGTGCCAGCATTAAGACCGGGACAGGGGGCAACGAGCAGTACTTC.

V is TRBV7-9 and J is TRBJ1-4, with 7 bases fitting TRBD1. The length of the CDR3 is 14 residues. Germline CDR1 is SEHNR and CDR2 is FQNEAQ (reference sequence). J lost 5 bases, V lost 2 bases, and 2 bases had no gene match. CDR3: CASSLTGENEKLFF. In DNA form, the CDR3 reads TGTGCCAGCAGCTTAACAGGGGAGAATGAAAAACTGTTTTTT.

The V call is TRBV25-1, the J call TRBJ1-4; D is ambiguous. Trimming cost V 5 bases and J 1 base, with 11 bases left between them. Germline V lookup: CDR1 MGHDK, CDR2 SYGVNS. CDR3 length: 15 residues. In nucleotides, the CDR3 is TGTGCCAGCAGTCACCGAGGAAGAACTAATGAAAAACTGTTTTTT. It specifies CASSHRGRTNEKLFF.

V usage is TRBV5-1 and J usage is TRBJ2-1; 14 positions match TRBD2. V trimming: 4 bases; J trimming: 4 bases; junction bases outside the gene matches: 7. This CDR3 region has 17 residues. The V gene's germline CDR1 is SGHRS and CDR2 YFSETQ. The CDR3 spells CASSPGTSGSAYNEQFF. The CDR3 nucleotides are TGCGCCAGCAGCCCTGGGACTAGCGGGAGTGCTTACAATGAGCAGTTCTTC.